Listed below are T cell receptor beta chains from one sample, sequenced in a study of blood T cell repertoires in COVID-19. TCRdb keeps only in-frame clones here, not all; method: immunoSEQ multiplex PCR. The sample has around 76,000 clones, approximately 85% seen once. The specimen sequenced was peripheral blood. These receptors were taken from a man older than 75 with acute or convalescent COVID-19. Each CDR3 is given with its conserved first and last residue. Each record gives: clone size, D gene, V gene, J gene, CDR3 DNA, CDR3 protein. The D gene is left open where the match is weak. Clone size, where shown, is once, few, many, or a class for clones that have expanded.

clone_size: NA; d_call: TRBD1; v_call: TRBV4-1; j_call: TRBJ2-3; cdr3_nt: TGCGCCAGCAGCCAAGATAGGGACAGTAGGTCAGATACGCAGTATTTT; cdr3_aa: CASSQDRDSRSDTQYF
clone_size: few; d_call: TRBD2; v_call: TRBV5-1; j_call: TRBJ2-5; cdr3_nt: TGCGCCAGCGCGACTAGCGGGAGTGGTTTCGGAGAGACCCAGTACTTC; cdr3_aa: CASATSGSGFGETQYF
clone_size: NA; d_call: TRBD2; v_call: TRBV27; j_call: TRBJ2-5; cdr3_nt: TGTGCCAGCCGGGGGGGCCAAGAGACCCAGTACTTC; cdr3_aa: CASRGGQETQYF
clone_size: NA; d_call: TRBD1; v_call: TRBV18; j_call: TRBJ1-5; cdr3_nt: TGTGCCAGCTCACGCGACAGGGTGAGTGAACAGCCCCAGCATTTT; cdr3_aa: CASSRDRVSEQPQHF
clone_size: NA; d_call: TRBD2; v_call: TRBV7-9; j_call: TRBJ2-7; cdr3_nt: TGTGCCAGCAGCTCTTTTACTAGCGGGGGCCGGGGAGTGTACGAGCAGTACTTC; cdr3_aa: CASSSFTSGGRGVYEQYF
clone_size: few; d_call: NA; v_call: TRBV27; j_call: TRBJ1-6; cdr3_nt: TGTGCCAGCAGTTTACGGGGAAACTATAATTCACCCCTCCACTTT; cdr3_aa: CASSLRGNYNSPLHF
clone_size: NA; d_call: TRBD1; v_call: TRBV5-1; j_call: TRBJ2-5; cdr3_nt: TGCGCCAGCAGCTCCGGACAGGGATGGGAGACCCAGTACTTC; cdr3_aa: CASSSGQGWETQYF
clone_size: NA; d_call: NA; v_call: TRBV5-1; j_call: TRBJ1-4; cdr3_nt: TGCGCCAGCAGCACCGGACAGAACCAACCTGGGGAACTGTTTTTT; cdr3_aa: CASSTGQNQPGELFF
clone_size: few; d_call: TRBD1; v_call: TRBV12-3/TRBV12-4; j_call: TRBJ1-2; cdr3_nt: TGTGCCAGCAGTTTAGGGACAGGGCAAGGCTACACCTTC; cdr3_aa: CASSLGTGQGYTF
clone_size: NA; d_call: TRBD2; v_call: TRBV7-9; j_call: TRBJ2-1; cdr3_nt: TGTGCCAGCAGCTTCCGAGCGGGAGGCGACAATGAGCAGTTCTTC; cdr3_aa: CASSFRAGGDNEQFF
clone_size: NA; d_call: NA; v_call: TRBV5-6; j_call: TRBJ1-1; cdr3_nt: TGTGCCAGCAGCCGGCCGGGGAGGGCCACTGAAGCTTTCTTT; cdr3_aa: CASSRPGRATEAFF
clone_size: NA; d_call: TRBD2; v_call: TRBV27; j_call: TRBJ2-7; cdr3_nt: TGTGCCAGCAGTCTCGGACTAGCGGGGGGGCCTAAATCCTACGAGCAGTACTTC; cdr3_aa: CASSLGLAGGPKSYEQYF
clone_size: NA; d_call: TRBD2; v_call: TRBV29-1; j_call: TRBJ2-7; cdr3_nt: TGCAGCGTTGGGGACCCAAGGGGAGGGGACGAGCAGTACTTC; cdr3_aa: CSVGDPRGGDEQYF
clone_size: NA; d_call: NA; v_call: TRBV18; j_call: TRBJ1-1; cdr3_nt: TGTGCCAGCTCACCGACCAGGGCGGCTTTGAACACTGAAGCTTTCTTT; cdr3_aa: CASSPTRAALNTEAFF
clone_size: few; d_call: TRBD1; v_call: TRBV19; j_call: TRBJ1-1; cdr3_nt: TGTGCCAGTAGTCCCCGCGGCAGGGGGACTGAAGCTTTCTTT; cdr3_aa: CASSPRGRGTEAFF
clone_size: NA; d_call: TRBD2; v_call: TRBV11-2; j_call: TRBJ2-3; cdr3_nt: TGTGCCAGCAGCTTATTAGGGACTAGCGGGGGGCGCACAGATACGCAGTATTTT; cdr3_aa: CASSLLGTSGGRTDTQYF
clone_size: NA; d_call: TRBD1; v_call: TRBV7-2; j_call: TRBJ2-4; cdr3_nt: TGTGCCAGCAGCTTAGTTAGGGACAGGGGGCAATTGGCCAAAAACATTCAGTACTTC; cdr3_aa: CASSLVRDRGQLAKNIQYF
clone_size: NA; d_call: NA; v_call: TRBV9; j_call: TRBJ2-2; cdr3_nt: TGTGCCAGCAGCAGGATAGAGACACGGAGGATCGGCGGGGAGCTGTTTTTT; cdr3_aa: CASSRIETRRIGGELFF
clone_size: NA; d_call: TRBD2; v_call: TRBV23-1; j_call: TRBJ2-7; cdr3_nt: TGCGCCAGCAGTCCAAGGGAGGGACTTGACGAGCAGTACTTC; cdr3_aa: CASSPREGLDEQYF
clone_size: NA; d_call: TRBD2; v_call: TRBV6-2/TRBV6-3; j_call: TRBJ2-7; cdr3_nt: TGTGCCAGCACCCCCTTGGCTAGCGGAAACTACGAGCAGTACTTC; cdr3_aa: CASTPLASGNYEQYF
clone_size: few; d_call: TRBD1; v_call: TRBV7-2; j_call: TRBJ2-7; cdr3_nt: TGTGCCAGCAGTCGGGACAGGGGCTACGAGCAGTACTTC; cdr3_aa: CASSRDRGYEQYF
clone_size: NA; d_call: NA; v_call: TRBV29-1; j_call: TRBJ1-1; cdr3_nt: TGCAGCGTCTCCGGGGGGGGGACTGAAGCTTTCTTT; cdr3_aa: CSVSGGGTEAFF
clone_size: NA; d_call: TRBD1; v_call: TRBV5-1; j_call: TRBJ1-1; cdr3_nt: TGCGCCAGCAGCCCGGGGGACAGGGCGAACACTGAAGCTTTCTTT; cdr3_aa: CASSPGDRANTEAFF
clone_size: NA; d_call: NA; v_call: TRBV9; j_call: TRBJ1-2; cdr3_nt: TGTGCCAGCAGCGCTGGGAGAACAGGGAACTATGGCTACACCTTC; cdr3_aa: CASSAGRTGNYGYTF
clone_size: once; d_call: TRBD2; v_call: TRBV10-3; j_call: TRBJ2-2; cdr3_nt: TGTGCCATCAGTGCGGGACTAGCGGGAGGGCCGAGCACCGGGGAGCTGTTTTTT; cdr3_aa: CAISAGLAGGPSTGELFF
clone_size: NA; d_call: TRBD2; v_call: TRBV18; j_call: TRBJ2-2; cdr3_nt: TGTGCCAGCTCACAACTAGCGGGAGAAAGCGGGGAGCTGTTTTTT; cdr3_aa: CASSQLAGESGELFF
clone_size: NA; d_call: TRBD1; v_call: TRBV19; j_call: TRBJ2-2; cdr3_nt: TGTGCCAGTAGTGGGGGACAGGGGGCGGGCACCGGGGAGCTGTTTTTT; cdr3_aa: CASSGGQGAGTGELFF
clone_size: NA; d_call: TRBD2; v_call: TRBV11-3; j_call: TRBJ2-5; cdr3_nt: TGTGCCAGCAGCTTAGGACTAGCGGGGGCCCGGGAGACCCAGTACTTC; cdr3_aa: CASSLGLAGARETQYF
clone_size: NA; d_call: TRBD2; v_call: TRBV18; j_call: TRBJ2-7; cdr3_nt: TGTGCCAGCTCCAGTAGCGGGGTCACCGAGCAGTACTTC; cdr3_aa: CASSSSGVTEQYF
clone_size: NA; d_call: TRBD1; v_call: TRBV7-2; j_call: TRBJ1-2; cdr3_nt: TGTGCCAGCAGCTTATTACACCCCGGGACAGGGAAGCTCTATGGCTACACCTTC; cdr3_aa: CASSLLHPGTGKLYGYTF
clone_size: few; d_call: TRBD2; v_call: TRBV6-2/TRBV6-3; j_call: TRBJ2-6; cdr3_nt: TGTGCCAGCAGTTACGGACTAGCTCTCTCTGGGGCCAACGTCCTGACTTTC; cdr3_aa: CASSYGLALSGANVLTF
clone_size: NA; d_call: TRBD2; v_call: TRBV7-2; j_call: TRBJ2-3; cdr3_nt: TGTGCCAGCAGTCCGACTAGCGGGGCTTACACAGATACGCAGTATTTT; cdr3_aa: CASSPTSGAYTDTQYF
clone_size: NA; d_call: TRBD1; v_call: TRBV11-3; j_call: TRBJ1-1; cdr3_nt: TGTGCCAGCAGCCCTGGACAGGGTACTGAAGCTTTCTTT; cdr3_aa: CASSPGQGTEAFF
clone_size: NA; d_call: TRBD1; v_call: TRBV7-3; j_call: TRBJ2-2; cdr3_nt: TGTGCCAGCAGCTTATCACCCCAACGGACAGGGTCGAACACCGGGGAGCTGTTTTTT; cdr3_aa: CASSLSPQRTGSNTGELFF
clone_size: NA; d_call: NA; v_call: TRBV6-2/TRBV6-3; j_call: TRBJ1-5; cdr3_nt: TGTGCCAGCAGCAGCGCTGGGACTGTCGAGTGGCCCCAGCATTTT; cdr3_aa: CASSSAGTVEWPQHF
clone_size: NA; d_call: NA; v_call: TRBV7-8; j_call: TRBJ1-1; cdr3_nt: TGTGCCAGCAGCTTTCCCGGGTCCGAAGCTTTCTTT; cdr3_aa: CASSFPGSEAFF
clone_size: few; d_call: NA; v_call: TRBV19; j_call: TRBJ1-1; cdr3_nt: TGTGCCAGTAGGGGGCAGGAGAACACTGAAGCTTTCTTT; cdr3_aa: CASRGQENTEAFF
clone_size: NA; d_call: NA; v_call: TRBV7-3; j_call: TRBJ2-1; cdr3_nt: TGTGCCAGCAGCTTATCAGGAAATGAGCAGTTCTTC; cdr3_aa: CASSLSGNEQFF
clone_size: NA; d_call: NA; v_call: TRBV28; j_call: TRBJ1-2; cdr3_nt: TGTGCCAGCAGATCGCACTCGGGGGATGGCTACACCTTC; cdr3_aa: CASRSHSGDGYTF
clone_size: NA; d_call: NA; v_call: TRBV4-3; j_call: TRBJ2-3; cdr3_nt: TGCGCCAGCAGCCAAGGAGGTGGCACAGATACGCAGTATTTT; cdr3_aa: CASSQGGGTDTQYF
clone_size: NA; d_call: TRBD1; v_call: TRBV27; j_call: TRBJ1-2; cdr3_nt: TGTGCCAGCAGTGTGACAGGGTCACAGTCTGGCTACACCTTC; cdr3_aa: CASSVTGSQSGYTF
clone_size: NA; d_call: NA; v_call: TRBV7-9; j_call: TRBJ1-2; cdr3_nt: TGTGCCAGCAGCTTGAACTTTGGGCTCTTGGGCTACACCTTC; cdr3_aa: CASSLNFGLLGYTF
clone_size: NA; d_call: NA; v_call: TRBV7-9; j_call: TRBJ1-1; cdr3_nt: TGTGCCAGCAGCTTCAATCGGGCCAGGGGCACTGAAGCTTTCTTT; cdr3_aa: CASSFNRARGTEAFF
clone_size: NA; d_call: NA; v_call: TRBV3-1/TRBV3-2; j_call: TRBJ1-6; cdr3_nt: TGTGCCAGCAGCCAAGATGGCGGGAACTATAATTCACCCCTCCACTTT; cdr3_aa: CASSQDGGNYNSPLHF
clone_size: few; d_call: TRBD2; v_call: TRBV6-6; j_call: TRBJ2-5; cdr3_nt: TGTGCCAGCAGAAAGGGGCTAGCGGAGATCCAAGAGACCCAGTACTTC; cdr3_aa: CASRKGLAEIQETQYF
clone_size: once; d_call: TRBD1; v_call: TRBV19; j_call: TRBJ2-1; cdr3_nt: TGTGCCAGTAGTATGCCCCAGGGGGCGGTTTGGGTGGAGCAGTTCTTC; cdr3_aa: CASSMPQGAVWVEQFF
clone_size: NA; d_call: NA; v_call: TRBV6-1; j_call: TRBJ1-1; cdr3_nt: TGTGCCAGCAGTGAAGGGCTACAGATGAACACTGAAGCTTTCTTT; cdr3_aa: CASSEGLQMNTEAFF
clone_size: NA; d_call: TRBD1; v_call: TRBV9; j_call: TRBJ1-2; cdr3_nt: TGTGCCAGCAGCGGGCAGAAAGAGACAGGGTGGGGTGGCTACACCTTC; cdr3_aa: CASSGQKETGWGGYTF
clone_size: once; d_call: NA; v_call: TRBV7-3; j_call: TRBJ2-6; cdr3_nt: TGTGCCAGCAGCTTACTTACAGCCGCCGGCTCTGGGGCCAACGTCCTGACTTTC; cdr3_aa: CASSLLTAAGSGANVLTF
clone_size: NA; d_call: NA; v_call: TRBV5-1; j_call: TRBJ1-2; cdr3_nt: TGCGCCAGCAGCCCCGGGGGGAGGGGCCCGGGCGGCTACACCTTC; cdr3_aa: CASSPGGRGPGGYTF
clone_size: NA; d_call: TRBD1; v_call: TRBV30; j_call: TRBJ2-7; cdr3_nt: TGTGCCTGGAGTGGACAGGGGACCACCCCGCCCTATGGCGAGCAGTACTTC; cdr3_aa: CAWSGQGTTPPYGEQYF